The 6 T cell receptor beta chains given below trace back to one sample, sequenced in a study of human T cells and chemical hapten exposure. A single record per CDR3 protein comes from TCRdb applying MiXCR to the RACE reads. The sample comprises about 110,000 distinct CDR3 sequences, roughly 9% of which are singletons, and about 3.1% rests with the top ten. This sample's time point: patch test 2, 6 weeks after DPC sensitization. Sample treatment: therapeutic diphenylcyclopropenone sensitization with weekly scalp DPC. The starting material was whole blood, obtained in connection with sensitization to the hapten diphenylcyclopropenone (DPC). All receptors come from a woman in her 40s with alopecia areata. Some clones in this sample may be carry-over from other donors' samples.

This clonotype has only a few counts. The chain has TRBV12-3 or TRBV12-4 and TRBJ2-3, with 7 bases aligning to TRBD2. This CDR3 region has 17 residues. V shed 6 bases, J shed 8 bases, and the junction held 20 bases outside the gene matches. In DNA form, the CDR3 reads TGTGCCAGCAGGGACCTCACAGCGGGGACCCGCGGCGGTACGCAGTATTTT. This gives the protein CASRDLTAGTRGGTQYF.

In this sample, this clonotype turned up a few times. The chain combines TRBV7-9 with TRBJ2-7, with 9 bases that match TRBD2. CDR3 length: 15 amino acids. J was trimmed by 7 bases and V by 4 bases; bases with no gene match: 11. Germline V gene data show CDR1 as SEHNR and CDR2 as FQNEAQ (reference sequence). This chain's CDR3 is CASSSTSGWAEEQYF. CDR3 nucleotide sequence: TGTGCCAGCAGCTCCACTAGCGGGTGGGCGGAGGAGCAGTACTTC.

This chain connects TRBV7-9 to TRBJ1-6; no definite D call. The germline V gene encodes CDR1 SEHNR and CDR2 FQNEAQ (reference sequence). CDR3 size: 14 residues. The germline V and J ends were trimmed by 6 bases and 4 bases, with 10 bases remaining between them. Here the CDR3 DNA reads TGTGCCAGCAGTCCTACAGAGTATAATTCACCCCTCCACTTT. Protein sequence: CASSPTEYNSPLHF.

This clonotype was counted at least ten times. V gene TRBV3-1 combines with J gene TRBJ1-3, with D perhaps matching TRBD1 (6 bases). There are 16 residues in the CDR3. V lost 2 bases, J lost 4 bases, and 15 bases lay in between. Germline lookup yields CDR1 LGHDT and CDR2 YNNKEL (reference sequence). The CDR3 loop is CASSQSDRSWGNTIYF. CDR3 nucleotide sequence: TGTGCCAGCAGCCAATCTGACAGGTCGTGGGGAAACACCATATATTTT.

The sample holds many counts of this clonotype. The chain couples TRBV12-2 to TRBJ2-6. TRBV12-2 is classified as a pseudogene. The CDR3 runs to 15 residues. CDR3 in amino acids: CASRQTLSGANVLTF. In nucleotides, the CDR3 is TGTGCAAGTCGACAAACACTCTCTGGGGCCAACGTCCTGACTTTC.

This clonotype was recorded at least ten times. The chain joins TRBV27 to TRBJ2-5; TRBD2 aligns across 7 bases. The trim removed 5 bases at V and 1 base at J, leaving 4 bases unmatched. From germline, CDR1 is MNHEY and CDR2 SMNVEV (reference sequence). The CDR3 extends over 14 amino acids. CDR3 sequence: CASSPRGSQETQYF. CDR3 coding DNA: TGTGCCAGCAGTCCGCGGGGGAGCCAAGAGACCCAGTACTTC.